A single sample is the source of the 21 T cell receptor beta chains below, sequenced in a study of cytomegalovirus exposure and HLA in healthy donors. TCRdb's copy holds only in-frame clones and misses some; the assay was immunoSEQ multiplex PCR. This table has some 230,000 clones, 75% to 95% appearing once. The sample was PBMCs. All receptors come from a woman aged 18 to 35 in good health and CMV-seronegative.

The chain joins TRBV10-3 to TRBJ1-2; no clear D gene. Germline loops: CDR1 ENHRY, CDR2 SYGVKD. The CDR3 extends over 14 amino acids. V was shortened by 3 bases and J by 3 bases, with 11 bases between the two germline ends. This chain's CDR3 is CAISESGSYYGYTF. In nucleotides, the CDR3 is TGTGCCATCAGTGAAAGTGGTAGCTACTATGGCTACACCTTC.

V and J are TRBV27 and TRBJ2-7, with 9 bases matching TRBD2. V dropped 5 bases and J dropped 3; count of bases not matched to a gene: 2. CDR3 size: 13 residues. Germline CDR1 is MNHEY and CDR2 is SMNVEV (reference sequence). In DNA, the CDR3 is TGTGCCAGCAGTCTAGCGGGAATCTACGAGCAGTACTTC. As protein: CASSLAGIYEQYF.

This chain uses TRBV5-6 with TRBJ1-2, with D hard to call. This CDR3 is built from 14 residues. Germline V gene data show CDR1 as SGHDT and CDR2 as YYEEEE. V was pared by 5 bases and J by 1 base, with 12 bases between. As DNA, the CDR3 is TGTGCCAGCAGATCGCAGACACGTAACTATGGCTACACCTTC. Its protein is CASRSQTRNYGYTF.

The gene calls are TRBV6-1 and TRBJ1-2; 7 bases are a match to TRBD1. The CDR3 loop spans 13 amino acids. Germline values: CDR1 MNHNS, CDR2 SASEGT. With 4 bases clipped from V and 8 bases from J, the junction kept 7 bases outside the gene matches. The CDR3 nucleotides read TGTGCCAGCAGTGGGGACAGTCGGAGGGGCTACACCTTC. Encoded protein: CASSGDSRRGYTF.

The rearrangement links TRBV7-9 to TRBJ1-1; 7 positions agree with TRBD1. Trimming removed 4 bases from V and 5 bases from J; junction bases left unmatched: 10. Germline CDR1 SEHNR, CDR2 FQNEAQ (reference sequence). The length of the CDR3 is 15 residues. The CDR3 coding sequence is TGTGCCAGCAGCTCGCTTTACAGGGGAAGTACTGAAGCTTTCTTT. It codes for CASSSLYRGSTEAFF.

In this sample, this clone turned up once. The V and J genes are TRBV28 and TRBJ1-1; D remains ambiguous. The germline V and J ends were trimmed by 8 bases and 1 base, with 14 bases remaining between them. The CDR3 totals 14 residues. Per the germline V gene, CDR1 is MDHEN and CDR2 is SYDVKM. The chain's CDR3 is CASRTPPGNTEAFF. The CDR3 DNA follows: TGTGCCAGCCGAACCCCTCCAGGGAACACTGAAGCTTTCTTT.

This chain joins TRBV11-2 and TRBJ2-7; 8 bases align to TRBD1. The CDR3 runs 15 residues. The V segment lost 1 base and the J segment 1 base; nucleotides outside the gene matches: 3. Germline CDR1 is SGHAT and CDR2 is FQNNGV. DNA for the CDR3: TGTGCCAGCAGCTTAGGTTGGACAGGGTCCTACGAGCAGTACTTC. It codes for CASSLGWTGSYEQYF.

The V gene is TRBV4-1, the J gene TRBJ2-7; TRBD2 aligns across 13 bases. The CDR3 spans 15 residues. Germline CDR1 MGHRA, CDR2 YSYEKL. Trimming removed 0 bases from V and 5 bases from J; junction bases left unmatched: 1. The CDR3: CASSQEGTSGNEQYF. CDR3 bases: TGCGCCAGCAGCCAAGAGGGGACTAGCGGGAACGAGCAGTACTTC.

The V call is TRBV12-5, the J call TRBJ1-1, with D tentatively TRBD1 (5 bases). The length of the CDR3 is 14 residues. The V gene's germline CDR1 is LGHNT and CDR2 FRNRAP. Trimming took off 4 bases at V and 4 bases at J, with 13 bases between the two ends. DNA for the CDR3: TGTGCTAGTGGTTCCCCAGGGTTCGGCACTGAAGCTTTCTTT. It codes for CASGSPGFGTEAFF.

In DNA form, the CDR3 reads TGTGCCAGCAGTCCCCCTGGGGGAGGTGTAATGACTGAAGCTTTCTTT. It specifies CASSPPGGGVMTEAFF. The J gene is TRBJ1-1, the V gene TRBV28, with TRBD1 as a possible D gene (5 bases). The CDR3 sequence is 16 residues long. The germline CDR1 and CDR2 sequences are MDHEN and SYDVKM. V lost 5 bases and J 5 bases, leaving 21 bases between the germline ends.

This clone was recorded at least ten times. The chain is built from TRBV2 and TRBJ2-4; 16 bases align to TRBD2. The CDR3 consists of 19 residues. The J segment lost 1 base and the V segment lost 6 bases, leaving 9 bases of the junction unmatched. The germline V gene has CDR1 SNHLY and CDR2 FYNNEI. DNA of the CDR3: TGTGCCAGCAGGAGGGGACTAGCGGGAGGGCCTGGTGCCAAAAACATTCAGTACTTC. Translated, it gives CASRRGLAGGPGAKNIQYF.

The rearrangement uses TRBV9 and TRBJ2-7; 7 nucleotides align to TRBD1. This CDR3 comprises 13 residues. Germline V gene data show CDR1 as SGDLS and CDR2 as YYNGEE. V lost 2 bases, J lost 6 bases, and 5 bases stayed unmatched. As DNA, the CDR3 is TGTGCCAGCAGCGTTACAGGGGTTAGCGAGCAGTACTTC. It translates to CASSVTGVSEQYF. Full variable domain (remainder filled in from reference TRBV9 and TRBJ2-7): DSGVTQTPKHLITATGQRVTLRCSPRSGDLSVYWYQQSLDQGLQFLIQYYNGEERAKGNILERFSAQQFPDLHSELNLSSLELGDSALYFCASSVTGVSEQYFGPGTRLTVT.

This chain connects TRBV5-1 to TRBJ2-3; weak D call: TRBD1 (6 bases). V was cut by 2 bases and J by 2 bases, with 15 bases left in between. Germline lookup yields CDR1 SGHRS and CDR2 YFSETQ. This CDR3 has 16 residues. CDR3 in DNA: TGCGCCAGCAGCTTACATATTCAGGGGTTCACAGATACGCAGTATTTT. It specifies CASSLHIQGFTDTQYF.

The chain couples TRBV13 to TRBJ1-2; 7 bases map to TRBD1. This CDR3 region has 15 residues. With 5 bases clipped from V and 1 base from J, the junction kept 7 bases outside the gene matches. Germline CDR1 PRHDT, CDR2 FYEKMQ (reference sequence). CDR3: CASSGGQAINYGYTF. In DNA form, the CDR3 reads TGTGCCAGCAGCGGCGGACAGGCGATTAACTATGGCTACACCTTC.

The chain recombines TRBV7-6 with TRBJ2-1; D is possibly TRBD1 (6 bases). This CDR3 has 16 amino acids. Trimming removed 6 bases at V and 0 bases at J, with 15 bases between. Germline assignment: CDR1 SGHVS and CDR2 FNYEAQ. CDR3: CASRASGGRSYNEQFF. The CDR3 coding sequence is TGTGCCAGCAGGGCTTCTGGGGGCCGCTCCTACAATGAGCAGTTCTTC.

The J gene is TRBJ2-1, the V gene TRBV6-4, with 10 bases aligning to TRBD2. This CDR3 comprises 16 residues. The germline CDR1 and CDR2 sequences are MRHNA and SNTAGT. Trimming removed 3 bases from V and 4 bases from J; junction bases left unmatched: 6. CDR3 sequence reads: CASSEFLSGRYNEQFF. DNA for the CDR3: TGTGCCAGCAGTGAATTCCTTAGCGGGAGGTACAATGAGCAGTTCTTC.

The genes are TRBV28 and TRBJ2-2, with D perhaps matching TRBD2 (5 bases). The CDR3 contains 14 residues. The germline V gene has CDR1 MDHEN and CDR2 SYDVKM. V was trimmed by 7 bases and J by 0 bases, leaving 9 bases between them. CDR3 protein: CASKGAPNTGELFF. CDR3 nucleotide sequence: TGTGCCAGCAAGGGAGCCCCGAACACCGGGGAGCTGTTTTTT.

The V call is TRBV28, the J call TRBJ1-1; D is undetermined. This CDR3 has 10 amino acids. Germline values: CDR1 MDHEN, CDR2 SYDVKM. V dropped 4 bases and J dropped 7 bases, with 4 bases sitting between them. For the CDR3, the DNA is TGTGCCAGCAGTTCCGTTGAAGCTTTCTTT. Translation: CASSSVEAFF. The variable domain in full, completed from reference TRBV28 and TRBJ1-1, reads DVKVTQSSRYLVKRTGEKVFLECVQDMDHENMFWYRQDPGLGLRLIYFSYDVKMKEKGDIPEGYSVSREKKERFSLILESASTNQTSMYLCASSSVEAFFGQGTRLTVV.

The sample holds one count of this clone. The DNA of the CDR3 is TGCGCCAGCAGCCAAGTAGGGGGGGCGCGAGTGGAAGCTTTCTTT. Amino acids: CASSQVGGARVEAFF. This rearrangement joins TRBV4-1 to TRBJ1-1; possibly TRBD1 for D (6 bases). The CDR3 runs 15 residues. V was cut by 1 base and J by 8 bases, with 17 bases left in between. Germline V gene data show CDR1 as MGHRA and CDR2 as YSYEKL.

The CDR3 coding sequence is TGCGCCAGCAGCTCGTCGCAGGGCGCTAACTATGGCTACACCTTC. It translates to CASSSSQGANYGYTF. The rearrangement joins TRBV5-1 to TRBJ1-2, with D maybe TRBD1 (5 bases). The CDR3 covers 15 residues. Germline V lookup: CDR1 SGHRS, CDR2 YFSETQ. Trimming took 3 bases from V and 0 from J, leaving 12 bases between them.

This sequence joins TRBV12-5 and TRBJ2-7, with 8 bases matching TRBD2. V was pared by 0 bases and J by 3 bases, with 13 bases of the junction left unmatched. This CDR3 contains 18 residues. The germline gives CDR1 LGHNT, CDR2 FRNRAP. CDR3 bases: TGTGCTAGTGGTTTGGTACTGTCGGCGGGAGGAGTCCTCTACGAGCAGTACTTC. Its translation: CASGLVLSAGGVLYEQYF.